Listed here is a single TCR beta chain. The table came from immunoSEQ multiplex PCR; TCRdb's copy has only in-frame clones and leaves some out. Among under 95,000 clones, 70% to 90% were seen once, and the ten largest hold 2.5% to 3.5%. This sample was taken from a study of identifying expanded T cells in peripheral blood. This CDR3 contains 13 residues. CDR1 SGHKS and CDR2 YYEKEE come from the germline V gene (reference sequence). Trimming removed 2 bases at V and 5 bases at J, with 8 bases between. The sequencing input was blood. The TCR comes from a person aged 18-70 years in good health. The rearrangement uses TRBV5-5 and TRBJ2-4; D remains unclear. CDR3 protein: CASSFIAQNIQYF. In DNA, the CDR3 is TGTGCCAGCAGCTTCATCGCCCAAAACATTCAGTACTTC.